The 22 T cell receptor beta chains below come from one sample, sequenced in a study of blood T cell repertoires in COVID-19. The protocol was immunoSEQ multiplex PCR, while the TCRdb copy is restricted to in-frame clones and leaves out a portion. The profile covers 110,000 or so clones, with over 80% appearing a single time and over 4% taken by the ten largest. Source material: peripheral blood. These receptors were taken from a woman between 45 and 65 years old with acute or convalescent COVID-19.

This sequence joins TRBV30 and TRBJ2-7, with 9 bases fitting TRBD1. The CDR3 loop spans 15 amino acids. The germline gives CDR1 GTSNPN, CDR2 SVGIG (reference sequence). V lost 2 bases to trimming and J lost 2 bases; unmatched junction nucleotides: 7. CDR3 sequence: CAWSPGQGRTYEQYF. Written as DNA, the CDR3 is TGTGCCTGGAGTCCCGGACAGGGGAGAACCTACGAGCAGTACTTC.

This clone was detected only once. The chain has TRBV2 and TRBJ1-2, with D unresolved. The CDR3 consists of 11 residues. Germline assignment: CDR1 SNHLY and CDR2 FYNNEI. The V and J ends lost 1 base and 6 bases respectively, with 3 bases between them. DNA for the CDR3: TGTGCCAGCAGTGAAGGCGATGGCTACACCTTC. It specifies CASSEGDGYTF.

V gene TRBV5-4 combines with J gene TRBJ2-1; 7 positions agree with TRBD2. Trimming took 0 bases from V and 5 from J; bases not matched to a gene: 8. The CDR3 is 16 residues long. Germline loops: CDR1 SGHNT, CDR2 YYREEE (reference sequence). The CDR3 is CASSLGAGLGDNEQFF. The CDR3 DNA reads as TGTGCCAGCAGCTTGGGGGCAGGACTAGGGGACAATGAGCAGTTCTTC.

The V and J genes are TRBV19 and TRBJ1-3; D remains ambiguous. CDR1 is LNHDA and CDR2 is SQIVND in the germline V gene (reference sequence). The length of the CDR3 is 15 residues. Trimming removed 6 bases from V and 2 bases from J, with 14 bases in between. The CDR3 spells CASSTPPRTGNTIYF. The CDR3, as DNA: TGTGCCAGTAGCACCCCCCCGAGGACTGGAAACACCATATATTTT.

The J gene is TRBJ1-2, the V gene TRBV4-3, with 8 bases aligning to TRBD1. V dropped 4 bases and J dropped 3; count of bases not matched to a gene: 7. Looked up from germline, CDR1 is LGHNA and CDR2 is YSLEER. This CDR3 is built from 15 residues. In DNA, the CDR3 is TGCGCCAGCAGCCCAGGGGACAGGCCCGACTATGGCTACACCTTC. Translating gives CASSPGDRPDYGYTF.

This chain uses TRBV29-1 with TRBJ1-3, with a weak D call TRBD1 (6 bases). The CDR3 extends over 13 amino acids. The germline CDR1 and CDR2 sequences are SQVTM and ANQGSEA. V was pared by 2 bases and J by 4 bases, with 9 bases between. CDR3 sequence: CSVESDRGNTIYF. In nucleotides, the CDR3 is TGCAGCGTTGAATCGGACAGAGGAAACACCATATATTTT.

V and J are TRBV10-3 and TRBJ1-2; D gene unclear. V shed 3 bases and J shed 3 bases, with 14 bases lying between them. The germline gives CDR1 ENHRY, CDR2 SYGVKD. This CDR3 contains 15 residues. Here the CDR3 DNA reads TGTGCCATCAGTGATGGGCAAACGGAATACTATGGCTACACCTTC. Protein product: CAISDGQTEYYGYTF.

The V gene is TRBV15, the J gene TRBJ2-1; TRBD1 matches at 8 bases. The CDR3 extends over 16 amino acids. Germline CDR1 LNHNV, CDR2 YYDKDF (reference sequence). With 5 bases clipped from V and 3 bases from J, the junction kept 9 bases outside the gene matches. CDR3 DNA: TGTGCCACCAGCGAACCCGGGACAGGCAACTACAATGAGCAGTTCTTC. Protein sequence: CATSEPGTGNYNEQFF.

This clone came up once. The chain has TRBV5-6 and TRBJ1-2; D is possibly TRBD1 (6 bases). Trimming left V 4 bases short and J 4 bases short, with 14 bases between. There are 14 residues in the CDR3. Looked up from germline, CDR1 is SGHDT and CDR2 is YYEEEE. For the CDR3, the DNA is TGTGCCAGCAGCCTACAGGGCCAGGGCTATGGCTACACCTTC. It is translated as CASSLQGQGYGYTF. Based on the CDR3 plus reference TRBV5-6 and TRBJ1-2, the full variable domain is DAGVTQSPTHLIKTRGQQVTLRCSPKSGHDTVSWYQQALGQGPQFIFQYYEEEERQRGNFPDRFSGHQFPNYSSELNVNALLLGDSALYLCASSLQGQGYGYTFGSGTRLTVV.

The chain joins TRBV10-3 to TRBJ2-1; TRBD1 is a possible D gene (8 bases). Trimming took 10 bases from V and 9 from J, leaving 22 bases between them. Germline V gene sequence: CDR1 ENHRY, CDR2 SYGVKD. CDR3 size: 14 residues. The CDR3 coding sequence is TGTGCCAACTCACAGGGGGGGAACTGGGGTGAGCAGTTCTTC. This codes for CANSQGGNWGEQFF.

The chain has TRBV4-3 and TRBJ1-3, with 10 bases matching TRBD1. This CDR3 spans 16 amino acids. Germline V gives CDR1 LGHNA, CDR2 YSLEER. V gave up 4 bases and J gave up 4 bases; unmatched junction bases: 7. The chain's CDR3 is CASSLDRGTNGNTIYF. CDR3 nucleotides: TGCGCCAGCAGCCTGGACAGGGGGACTAACGGAAACACCATATATTTT.

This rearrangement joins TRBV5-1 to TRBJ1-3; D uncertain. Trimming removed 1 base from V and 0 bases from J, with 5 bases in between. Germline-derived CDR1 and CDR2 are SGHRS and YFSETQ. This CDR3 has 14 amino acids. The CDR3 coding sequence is TGCGCCAGCAGCTTGACTAGCTCTGGAAACACCATATATTTT. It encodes CASSLTSSGNTIYF.

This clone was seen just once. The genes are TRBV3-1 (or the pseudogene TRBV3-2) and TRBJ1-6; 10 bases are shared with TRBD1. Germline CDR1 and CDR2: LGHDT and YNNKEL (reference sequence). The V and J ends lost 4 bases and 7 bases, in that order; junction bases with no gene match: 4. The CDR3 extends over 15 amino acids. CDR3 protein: CASSLGQGVNSPLHF. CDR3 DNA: TGTGCCAGCAGCCTCGGACAGGGGGTAAATTCACCCCTCCACTTT.

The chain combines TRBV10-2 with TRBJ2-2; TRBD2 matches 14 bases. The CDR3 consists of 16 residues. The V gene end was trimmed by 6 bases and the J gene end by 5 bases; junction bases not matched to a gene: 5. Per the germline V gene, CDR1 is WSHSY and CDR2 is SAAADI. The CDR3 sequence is CASRPGTSGSTGELFF. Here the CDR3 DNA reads TGCGCCAGCAGACCCGGGACTAGCGGGAGTACCGGGGAGCTGTTTTTT.

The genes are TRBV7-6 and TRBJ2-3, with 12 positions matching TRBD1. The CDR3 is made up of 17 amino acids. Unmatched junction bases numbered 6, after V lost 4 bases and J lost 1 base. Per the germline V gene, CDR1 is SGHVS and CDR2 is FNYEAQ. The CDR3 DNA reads TGTGCCAGCAGCTCGGGACAGGGGGCGTTGGGCACAGATACGCAGTATTTT. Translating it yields CASSSGQGALGTDTQYF.

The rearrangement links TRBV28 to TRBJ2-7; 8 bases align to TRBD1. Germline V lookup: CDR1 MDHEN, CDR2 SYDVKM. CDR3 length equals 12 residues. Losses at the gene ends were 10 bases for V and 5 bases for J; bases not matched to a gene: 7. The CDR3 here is CATRTGFHEQYF. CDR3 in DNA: TGTGCCACCCGGACAGGGTTCCACGAGCAGTACTTC.

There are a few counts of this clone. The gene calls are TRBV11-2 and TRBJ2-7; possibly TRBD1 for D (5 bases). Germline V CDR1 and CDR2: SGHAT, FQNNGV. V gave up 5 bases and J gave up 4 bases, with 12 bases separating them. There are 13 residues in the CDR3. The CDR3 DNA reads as TGTGCCAGCAGCATAAGACCAGGGTACGAGCAGTACTTC. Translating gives CASSIRPGYEQYF.

This chain's CDR3 is CASSLVSDEKLFF. DNA for the CDR3: TGTGCCAGCAGCTTAGTCTCGGATGAAAAACTGTTTTTT. The J gene is TRBJ1-4, the V gene TRBV7-8, with unresolved D. CDR1 and CDR2 from the germline V gene are SGHVS and FQNEAQ. The CDR3 totals 13 residues. The ends were cut back, 1 base at V and 6 bases at J, with 6 bases in the middle.

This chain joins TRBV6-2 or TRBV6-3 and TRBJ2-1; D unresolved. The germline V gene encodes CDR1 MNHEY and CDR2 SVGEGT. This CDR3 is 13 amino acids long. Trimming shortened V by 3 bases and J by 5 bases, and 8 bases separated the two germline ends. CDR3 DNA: TGTGCCAGCAGTTATCCAGGTAACAATGAGCAGTTCTTC. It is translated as CASSYPGNNEQFF.

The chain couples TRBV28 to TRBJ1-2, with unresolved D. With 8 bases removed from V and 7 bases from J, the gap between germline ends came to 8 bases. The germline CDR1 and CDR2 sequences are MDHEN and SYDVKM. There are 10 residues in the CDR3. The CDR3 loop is CASERGGYTF. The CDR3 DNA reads TGTGCCAGCGAACGGGGTGGCTACACCTTC.

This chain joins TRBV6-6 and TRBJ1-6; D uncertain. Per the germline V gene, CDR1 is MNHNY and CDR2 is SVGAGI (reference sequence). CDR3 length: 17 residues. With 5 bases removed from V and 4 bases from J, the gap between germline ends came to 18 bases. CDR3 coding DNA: TGTGCCAGCAGTCCTCGGGGTACAGCCAAATATAATTCACCCCTCCACTTT. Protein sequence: CASSPRGTAKYNSPLHF.

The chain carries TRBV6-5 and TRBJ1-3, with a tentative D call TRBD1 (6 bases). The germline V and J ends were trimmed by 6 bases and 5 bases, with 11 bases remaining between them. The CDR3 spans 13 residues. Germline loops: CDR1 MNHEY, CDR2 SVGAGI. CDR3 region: CASRPDSRNTIYF. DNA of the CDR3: TGTGCCAGCAGGCCGGACAGCCGAAACACCATATATTTT.